This T cell receptor beta chain is drawn from a study of shared T cell receptors in the human thymus. The trim removed 0 bases at V and 2 bases at J, leaving 4 bases unmatched. CDR3 length equals 16 residues. CDR1 and CDR2 (germline): SGHNT, YYREEE (reference sequence). TCRdb keeps only in-frame clones here, not all; method: immunoSEQ multiplex PCR. The sample yields hundreds of thousands of clones, 85% to 90% seen once. The sample was also linked to a second study, of human thymus T cells.

The chain uses TRBV5-4 and TRBJ1-3; 8 bases match TRBD1. The material sequenced was thymocytes. The TCR was taken from a boy under two years old with a congenital heart defect. The CDR3 sequence is CASSLGTGTAGNTIYF. For the CDR3, the DNA is TGTGCCAGCAGCTTGGGGACAGGGACGGCTGGAAACACCATATATTTT.